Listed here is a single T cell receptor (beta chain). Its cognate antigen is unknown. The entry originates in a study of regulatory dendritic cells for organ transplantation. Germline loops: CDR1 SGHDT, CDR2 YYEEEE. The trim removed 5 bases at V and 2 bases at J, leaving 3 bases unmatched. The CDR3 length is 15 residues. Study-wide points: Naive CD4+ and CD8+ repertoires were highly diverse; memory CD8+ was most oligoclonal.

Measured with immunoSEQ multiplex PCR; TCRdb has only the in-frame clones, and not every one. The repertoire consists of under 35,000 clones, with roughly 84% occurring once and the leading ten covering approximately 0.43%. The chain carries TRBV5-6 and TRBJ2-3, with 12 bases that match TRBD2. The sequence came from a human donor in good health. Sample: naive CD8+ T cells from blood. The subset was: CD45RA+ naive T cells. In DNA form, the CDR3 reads TGTGCCAGCAGGCCTAGCGGGGGGGTCACAGATACGCAGTATTTT. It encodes CASRPSGGVTDTQYF.